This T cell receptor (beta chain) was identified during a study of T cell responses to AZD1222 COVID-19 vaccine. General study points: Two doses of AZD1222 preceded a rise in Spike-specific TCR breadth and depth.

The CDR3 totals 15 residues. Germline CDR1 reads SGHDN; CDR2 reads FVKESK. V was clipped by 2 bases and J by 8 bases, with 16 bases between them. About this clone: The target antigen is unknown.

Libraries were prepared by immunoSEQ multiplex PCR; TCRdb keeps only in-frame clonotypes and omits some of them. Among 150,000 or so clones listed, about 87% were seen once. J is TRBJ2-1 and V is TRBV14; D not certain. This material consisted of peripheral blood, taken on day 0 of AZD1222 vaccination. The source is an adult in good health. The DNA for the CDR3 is TGTGCCAGCAGCCAATGGACGGGCCCTCTCGATGAGCAGTTCTTC. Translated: CASSQWTGPLDEQFF.